The entry that follows covers one T cell receptor (beta chain) sequence. What it recognizes is unknown. This entry comes from a study of shared clonotypes between healthy human individuals. On the study more broadly: Three plates each covered CD4 naive and memory; CD8 naive two, CD8 memory one. Whole-study results and caveats: Naive subsets usually exceeded memory subsets in estimated richness. Non-shared clonotypes were found to have lower generation probabilities than the clonotypes that were shared by all four of the sorted-subset donors. Genetic and exposure-history diversity was limited by the few donors.

CDR1 MNHEY and CDR2 SMNVEV come from the germline V gene (reference sequence). The CDR3 totals 16 residues. Trimming took off 2 bases at V and 0 bases at J, with 8 bases between the two ends. Generated by immunoSEQ multiplex PCR, the TCRdb table keeps only in-frame clones and is missing some. This sample carries about 110,000 clones, over 65% of them seen once, and the ten largest clones take 24%. Source material: memory CD8+ T cells sorted from blood. The sample's subset: CD45RO+ cells pooled with CCR7-negative TemRA cells. This receptor was identified in a woman aged 25-40 years in good health. The chain carries TRBV27 and TRBJ1-6; no reliable D call. Here the CDR3 reads CASSLVQSSYNSPLHF. The CDR3 DNA sequence: TGTGCCAGCAGTTTAGTACAGAGCTCCTATAATTCACCCCTCCACTTT.